Reported below is one TCR beta chain. What it binds is not known. CDR3 size: 18 residues. The germline CDR1 and CDR2 sequences are SGHVS and FQNEAQ. V was trimmed by 6 bases and J by 2 bases, leaving 24 bases between them. This PCR relied on a set of 60 Vbeta primers and 13 Jbeta primers. Profiled with immunoSEQ multiplex PCR; TCRdb holds only in-frame clones, not every one. The listing records 68,000 or so clones. The sample is drawn from a study of cytomegalovirus exposure and HLA in healthy donors. Study details: Prior work identified more than 90 million unique TCR beta sequences in roughly 190 million T cells.

Study-level points and caveats: A missense variant in DCLRE1C was later tied to TCR beta V- and J-gene trimming. The study recorded 150 to 200 TCR beta chains that were cytomegalovirus-associated.

The TCR comes from a female donor in good health and CMV-seropositive. The chain carries TRBV7-8 and TRBJ2-3; a possible D gene is TRBD1 (5 bases). Sequenced sample: PBMCs. CDR3 in amino acids: CASSSSETEPEDTDTQYF. The CDR3 nucleotides read TGTGCCAGCAGTTCCAGCGAGACAGAGCCTGAGGACACAGATACGCAGTATTTT.